These 10 T cell receptor beta chains were sequenced from one sample in a study of cytomegalovirus exposure and HLA in healthy donors. Primers for the PCR totalled 60 Vbeta and 13 Jbeta. Repertoires were generated with immunoSEQ multiplex PCR, while TCRdb's copy carries only in-frame clones and drops some. Among 160,000 or so clones listed, around 78% were seen once. The material sequenced was PBMCs. The receptors stem from a woman in her thirties or forties in good health and CMV-seronegative.

V is TRBV5-1 and J is TRBJ2-2; 11 bases line up with TRBD2. The CDR3 runs to 19 residues. After removal of 0 bases from V and 1 base from J, the junction contained 8 bases not matched to a gene. Germline-derived CDR1 and CDR2 are SGHRS and YFSETQ. The CDR3 loop is CASSLGKLAGALNTGELFF. The CDR3 DNA sequence: TGCGCCAGCAGCTTGGGGAAACTAGCGGGGGCCCTGAACACCGGGGAGCTGTTTTTT.

This rearrangement joins TRBV2 to TRBJ2-7; D not certain. CDR1 is SNHLY and CDR2 is FYNNEI in the germline V gene. The CDR3 runs to 11 residues. The V and J ends lost 4 bases and 5 bases respectively, with 6 bases between them. CDR3: CASSVGDEQYF. CDR3 sequence (DNA): TGTGCCAGCAGTGTCGGAGACGAGCAGTACTTC.

The chain uses TRBV29-1 and TRBJ1-1; no clear D gene. Germline CDR1 is SQVTM and CDR2 is ANQGSEA. V shed 4 bases and J shed 3 bases, with 6 bases lying between them. The CDR3 is made up of 11 amino acids. The CDR3 sequence is CSVGEYTEAFF. The CDR3 bases are TGCAGCGTTGGGGAGTACACTGAAGCTTTCTTT.

This chain joins TRBV7-2 and TRBJ2-7; the D gene is possibly TRBD1 (5 bases). The V gene lost 0 bases and the J gene lost 5 bases, with 11 bases spanning the gap. The germline V gene encodes CDR1 SGHTA and CDR2 FQGNSA. The CDR3 is made up of 14 amino acids. The CDR3 sequence is CASSLAARVHEQYF. Written as DNA, the CDR3 is TGTGCCAGCAGCTTAGCAGCCAGGGTACACGAGCAGTACTTC. The entire variable domain, with the rest obtained from reference TRBV7-2 and TRBJ2-7, is as follows: GAGVSQSPSNKVTEKGKDVELRCDPISGHTALYWYRQSLGQGLEFLIYFQGNSAPDKSGLPSDRFSAERTGGSVSTLTIQRTQQEDSAVYLCASSLAARVHEQYFGPGTRLTVT.

The V and J genes are TRBV6-1 and TRBJ2-1, with 9 bases that match TRBD1. In germline, CDR1 is MNHNS, CDR2 SASEGT. The CDR3 is 15 residues long. Trimming removed 4 bases from V and 7 bases from J; junction bases left unmatched: 8. The CDR3 reads CASSGGTGYRNEQFF. CDR3 sequence (DNA): TGTGCCAGCAGTGGGGGGACAGGGTACCGAAATGAGCAGTTCTTC.

The chain has TRBV28 and TRBJ1-4; TRBD1 matches 12 bases. The CDR3 is made up of 16 amino acids. V shed 5 bases, J shed 0 bases, and the junction held 1 base outside the gene matches. Germline V CDR1 and CDR2: MDHEN, SYDVKM. CDR3 sequence: CASSGTGGATNEKLFF. The CDR3 region has the DNA TGTGCCAGCAGTGGGACAGGGGGCGCAACTAATGAAAAACTGTTTTTT.

The rearrangement uses TRBV2 and TRBJ1-4, with 7 positions matching TRBD1. V gave up 2 bases and J gave up 0 bases; unmatched junction bases: 12. CDR1 SNHLY and CDR2 FYNNEI come from the germline V gene. CDR3 length: 19 residues. CDR3 loop: CASSELQGLRVTTNEKLFF. The CDR3 DNA reads TGTGCCAGCAGTGAATTACAGGGGCTTCGGGTTACAACTAATGAAAAACTGTTTTTT.

The V gene is TRBV2, the J gene TRBJ2-3; 7 bases are a match to TRBD1. Germline V lookup: CDR1 SNHLY, CDR2 FYNNEI. J gave up 9 bases and V 2 bases, and 5 bases lay outside the gene matches. This CDR3 is 13 amino acids long. The CDR3: CASSETGEGTQYF. The CDR3 coding sequence is TGTGCCAGCAGTGAAACAGGGGAAGGGACGCAGTATTTT.

V and J are TRBV5-4 and TRBJ1-2; D not resolved. The CDR3 sequence is 13 residues long. Per the germline V gene, CDR1 is SGHNT and CDR2 is YYREEE (reference sequence). Trimming stripped 2 bases from V and 4 bases from J, with 9 bases between. CDR3 sequence: CASSLDIVYGYTF. The CDR3 nucleotides read TGTGCCAGCAGCTTAGACATCGTCTATGGCTACACCTTC. Full variable domain (missing parts from reference TRBV5-4 and TRBJ1-2): ETGVTQSPTHLIKTRGQQVTLRCSSQSGHNTVSWYQQALGQGPQFIFQYYREEENGRGNFPPRFSGLQFPNYSSELNVNALELDDSALYLCASSLDIVYGYTFGSGTRLTVV.

V usage is TRBV28 and J usage is TRBJ2-1; D remains unclear. The CDR3 runs to 16 residues. V gave up 6 bases and J gave up 0 bases, with 15 bases separating them. Germline CDR1 reads MDHEN; CDR2 reads SYDVKM. The CDR3 bases are TGTGCCAGCAGCAGCCCCGGAGCCAGCTCCTACAATGAGCAGTTCTTC. This codes for CASSSPGASSYNEQFF. Supplemented by reference TRBV28 and TRBJ2-1, the full variable domain reads DVKVTQSSRYLVKRTGEKVFLECVQDMDHENMFWYRQDPGLGLRLIYFSYDVKMKEKGDIPEGYSVSREKKERFSLILESASTNQTSMYLCASSSPGASSYNEQFFGPGTRLTVL.